This T cell receptor beta chain derives from a study of blood T cells in healthy people across ages (dated by TCRdb to the mid-2010s). In the study overall: In model experiments, template switching captured roughly one uniquely barcoded TCR beta cDNA molecule for every two T cells. Donors of different ages were randomly distributed across sequencing lanes to avoid experimental bias. To track age-related changes in TCR beta repertoire diversity, the study relied on deep sequencing normalized with unique cDNA molecular identifiers. Using the same blood draw, the study looked at two additional independent replicas of 1 million unique cDNA reads for two donors, one aged 18 to 30 and the other aged 80 or older. The donors were divided into four age groups: young (average around 16 years), middle-aged (under 40), aged (roughly 66) and long-lived (about 79). Study-wide conclusions, independent of this receptor: Estimates of total diversity based on one million sequenced T cells were regarded as lower bounds and as underestimates. Since profiling was done on bulk unsorted PBMCs, naive and antigen-experienced compartments could not be conclusively compared. A strong correlation was found between observed TCR beta diversity and the percentage of naive T cells measured by flow cytometry. Compared with the aged group, the long-lived group had more naive CD4+ T cells, fewer expanded clones and increased TCR diversity, a pattern suggesting age selection. Donor CMV infection status was unknown, potentially confounding age-related changes in expanded clonotypes. As age increased, observed TCR beta diversity per million T cells dropped in a roughly linear way, and a significant reduction was already evident by age around 41.

Only one count was recorded for this clonotype. This clone's antigen is unknown. No base qualities exist here, and no much larger clone lies one base off it. Library preparation employed 5' RACE. Sequenced on an Illumina HiSeq 2500. The second PCR ran for roughly 6 to 11 cycles and used a J-beta primer mix along with a sample-barcoded 5' primer. Each TCR beta cDNA molecule received a unique molecular identifier from a template-switch 5' adaptor carrying 12 random nucleotides. Each sample yielded at least 3 million CDR3-containing paired-end reads. The Mint cDNA synthesis kit, primed by a TRBC-specific oligonucleotide, was used to synthesize first-strand cDNA from all RNA. Following uracil-DNA glycosylase treatment, all cDNA underwent a first 18-cycle PCR with the universal primers M1SS and BC2_uni_R. The authors processed their data as follows. Each sample was normalized by randomly selecting 1 million high-quality reads, each carrying a distinct molecular identifier. Reads sharing molecular identifiers were discarded rather than binned into consensus sequences. MiTCR, set to a Q25 quality threshold and the strictest error-elimination algorithm, was used for CDR3 identification, clonotype clustering and error correction. A nonparametric unseen species model with Euler transformation was used to estimate lower-bound total TCR beta diversity. TCRdb passed the public sequencing reads through fastp at Q25 and MiXCR, retaining productive beta sequences. Merged by CDR3 protein, the rows form single entries marked with the most common genes and DNA. These V and J calls originate from TCRdb's pipeline instead of the authors' own analysis. The sample has 1.5 million to 2 million distinct CDR3 sequences on record, about 50% of them singletons. The ten largest clones add up to 2% to 2.5% of the sample.

The 39 donors, aged roughly 6 to 90 years, were systemically healthy Caucasian individuals from Russia. Around 10 milliliters of peripheral blood were drawn from each donor into EDTA-treated Vacutainer tubes. Ficoll-Paque density-gradient centrifugation was used to isolate PBMCs, with at least 6 million obtained per sample. Trizol reagent was used to extract total RNA from the PBMCs, yielding at least 6 micrograms per sample. For every donor, an aliquot of PBMCs went through flow cytometry to measure the percentages of naive CD45RAhigh/CD27high T cells. CDR1 and CDR2 were assigned from the germline V gene as MNHEY and SVGEGT. V sheds 5 bases and J sheds 5 bases, leaving 13 bases between their ends. There are 14 amino acids in the CDR3, from cysteine to phenylalanine inclusive. Only CDR3 DNA is held: 42 bases, read in frame from base 1.

Sequencing used blood. The chain employs TRBV6-2 or TRBV6-3 and TRBJ1-5; there is no confident call for the D gene. This receptor was identified in a woman in her forties in good health. The CDR3 region reads CASSDLYRDQPQHF. The bases read TGTGCCAGCAGTGACTTGTACCGGGATCAGCCCCAGCATTTT.